A single sample is the source of the 9 T cell receptor beta chains below, sequenced in a study of T-cell reconstitution after alpha-beta-depleted transplantation in children. Unique molecular identifiers were incorporated during preparation of the TCRbeta library. TCRdb reprocessed the PCR reads with MiXCR, giving one entry per CDR3 protein. Among over 400,000 distinct CDR3 sequences listed, approximately 12% were seen once. The source was PBMCs from the stem cell graft donor, collected from the stem cell graft. The receptors derive from a human donor who donated a stem cell graft to a child with combined immunodeficiency.

The chain couples TRBV20-1 to TRBJ2-7; TRBD2 aligns across 12 bases. The V gene end was trimmed by 2 bases and the J gene end by 2 bases; junction bases not matched to a gene: 7. Germline-derived CDR1 and CDR2 are DFQATT and SNEGSKA (reference sequence). This CDR3 comprises 16 residues. The CDR3 protein is CSARSILAGGTYEQYF. The CDR3 coding sequence is TGCAGTGCTAGATCCATACTAGCGGGGGGAACCTACGAGCAGTACTTC.

This clonotype appeared many times. V and J are TRBV5-1 and TRBJ1-1; D is ambiguous. The germline V and J ends were trimmed by 3 bases and 3 bases, with 12 bases remaining between them. The length of the CDR3 is 14 residues. The germline V gene has CDR1 SGHRS and CDR2 YFSETQ. In DNA, the CDR3 is TGCGCCAGCAGCTACGGAGTCGGGGACACTGAAGCTTTCTTT. Translated, it gives CASSYGVGDTEAFF.

This chain connects TRBV7-9 to TRBJ2-1; 13 bases line up with TRBD2. This CDR3 region has 15 residues. With 5 bases clipped from V and 8 bases from J, the junction kept 6 bases outside the gene matches. Germline loops: CDR1 SEHNR, CDR2 FQNEAQ (reference sequence). CDR3 sequence: CASSQRTSGSHEQFF. The CDR3 DNA is TGTGCCAGCAGCCAAAGGACTAGCGGGAGCCATGAGCAGTTCTTC.

This clonotype was counted only a few times. The CDR3 sequence: CASSLFGGPSTDTQYF. The CDR3 DNA reads as TGTGCCAGCAGCTTATTCGGGGGCCCTAGCACAGATACGCAGTATTTT. The V and J genes are TRBV11-2 and TRBJ2-3; D tentatively fits TRBD1 or TRBD2 (6 bases each). From germline, CDR1 is SGHAT and CDR2 FQNNGV. The CDR3 runs 16 residues. Trimming shortened V by 2 bases and J by 0 bases, and 12 bases separated the two germline ends. Looking up the rest from reference TRBV11-2 and TRBJ2-3 gives the full variable domain: EAGVAQSPRYKIIEKRQSVAFWCNPISGHATLYWYQQILGQGPKLLIQFQNNGVVDDSQLPKDRFSAERLKGVDSTLKIQPAKLEDSAVYLCASSLFGGPSTDTQYFGPGTRLTVL.

This clonotype has at least ten counts. The CDR3 reads CASSFSGSQNTEAFF. In DNA, the CDR3 is TGTGCCAGCAGTTTCTCGGGCAGCCAGAACACTGAAGCTTTCTTT. This rearrangement joins TRBV12-3 or TRBV12-4 to TRBJ1-1; D gene unclear. Trimming pared 3 bases from V and 1 base from J, leaving 12 bases between. This CDR3 has 15 residues.

J is TRBJ2-7 and V is TRBV9, with 11 bases lining up with TRBD2. Germline V CDR1 and CDR2: SGDLS, YYNGEE. V was clipped by 1 base and J by 4 bases; unmatched bases: 4. The CDR3 runs to 15 residues. This CDR3 reads CASSVSPSGGYEQYF. The CDR3 DNA follows: TGTGCCAGCAGCGTATCTCCTAGCGGGGGGTACGAGCAGTACTTC.

This clonotype was counted ten times or more. The chain recombines TRBV9 with TRBJ2-1; 9 positions agree with TRBD2. Losses at the gene ends were 4 bases for V and 6 bases for J; bases not matched to a gene: 14. The CDR3 runs to 17 residues. CDR1 SGDLS and CDR2 YYNGEE come from the germline V gene. The CDR3 spells CASSTGRLAGFLNEQFF. CDR3 sequence (DNA): TGTGCCAGCAGCACGGGAAGGCTAGCGGGGTTCCTCAATGAGCAGTTCTTC.

This clonotype was found many times. The rearrangement joins TRBV11-1 to TRBJ1-1; 7 bases align to TRBD1. In germline, CDR1 is SGHAT, CDR2 FQDESV (reference sequence). V lost 5 bases to trimming and J lost 1 base; unmatched junction nucleotides: 4. The CDR3 consists of 14 residues. The CDR3 nucleotides read TGTGCCAGCAGCCCAGGGGGGGCGAACACTGAAGCTTTCTTT. Amino acid sequence: CASSPGGANTEAFF.

The chain employs TRBV5-1 and TRBJ2-3, with D possibly TRBD2 on 6 matching bases. Germline assignment: CDR1 SGHRS and CDR2 YFSETQ. This CDR3 has 14 amino acids. The V gene lost 0 bases and the J gene lost 5 bases, with 10 bases spanning the gap. In DNA form, the CDR3 reads TGCGCCAGCAGCTTGGGTGCGGGGCTAGATACGCAGTATTTT. It specifies CASSLGAGLDTQYF.